A selection of T cell receptor beta chains follows, all from one sample in a study of vaccination effects on CD4 cells after COVID-19. Clones were read by immunoSEQ multiplex PCR, and TCRdb kept only the in-frame ones, dropping some. The table records more than 11,000 clones, around 76% of them present only once. Their recognized antigens are unknown. The material sequenced was CD4+ T cells from PBMCs cultured with HCoV-229E spike peptides, taken before COVID-19 vaccination. Every receptor here comes from a human donor who received a COVID-19 vaccine. Each CDR3 is given with its conserved first and last residue. Each record gives: CDR3 protein, V gene.

CASSSSGGSGEQYF | TRBV28
CASSYSRTGGYGYTF | TRBV6-5
CASSIDLIRDNYNQPQHF | TRBV19
CATSKKARGVIPGETQYF | TRBV24-1
CASSVTGGGNTGELFF | TRBV2
CASTTGYNSPLHF | TRBV19
CASSLDNTGTRELFF | TRBV11-3
CASRVGLNYGYTF | TRBV6-5
CASSQTGGSNTIYF | TRBV25-1
CASKLAYEQYF | TRBV2
CASSQGMATNYGYTF | TRBV4-3
CASSSLGRSSYNEQFF | TRBV7-2
CASSLSLGSGELFF | TRBV3-1/TRBV3-2
CASSLQGTSGLSTDTQYF | TRBV7-2
CASSRQTTGTGISYEQYF | TRBV6-6
CASSHSYEQYF | TRBV3-1/TRBV3-2
CASSFTQWVTGELFF | TRBV9
CASPQIPPGPVYGYTF | TRBV12-2
CASSLAGGIAYEQYF | TRBV27
CASSLALRQGLDMWGYTF | TRBV7-6
CASSTRDSQETQYF | TRBV28
CASSLGTGGLNTEAFF | TRBV7-8
CASGLGLGSGANVLTF | TRBV6-6
CASSPPSGSSYNEQFF | TRBV18
CASSLVGFGSLGFF | TRBV11-2
CAWSPTGRNEKLFF | TRBV30
CASRSDRLNTEAFF | TRBV6-5
CAIKTREGPYEQYF | TRBV10-3
CASSYFGTSADTQYF | TRBV6-2/TRBV6-3
CASSSDGYEQYF | TRBV7-2
CASSPHLLSEAFF | TRBV6-2/TRBV6-3
CASRGAGSWGYTF | TRBV6-5
CASSLARYNEQFF | TRBV7-9
CASRLRSLGGGNTIYF | TRBV19
CASSRTSGATYEQFF | TRBV28
CAWSVHGLGEMQPQHF | TRBV30
CASSFKSSYEQYF | TRBV7-8
CASTTGGGINSPLHF | TRBV19
CASSQGQAYGYTF | TRBV6-5
CASRTDGRGLSEAFF | TRBV6-5
CATSDAGGMSNQPQHF | TRBV24-1
CAWSGGAKDTQYF | TRBV30
CASNGVDPLGGETQYF | TRBV2
CASRPGQGARTDTQYF | TRBV5-1
CASSRNGYTF | TRBV21-1
CASSSGRGETQYF | TRBV4-2
CASSTDRGLAEAFF | TRBV28
CASSFSTGTSGVWGTPGELFF | TRBV28
CASSIGRLYGYTF | TRBV19
CASRQLAGDYNEQFF | TRBV5-1
CAWNRLAGVYEQFF | TRBV30